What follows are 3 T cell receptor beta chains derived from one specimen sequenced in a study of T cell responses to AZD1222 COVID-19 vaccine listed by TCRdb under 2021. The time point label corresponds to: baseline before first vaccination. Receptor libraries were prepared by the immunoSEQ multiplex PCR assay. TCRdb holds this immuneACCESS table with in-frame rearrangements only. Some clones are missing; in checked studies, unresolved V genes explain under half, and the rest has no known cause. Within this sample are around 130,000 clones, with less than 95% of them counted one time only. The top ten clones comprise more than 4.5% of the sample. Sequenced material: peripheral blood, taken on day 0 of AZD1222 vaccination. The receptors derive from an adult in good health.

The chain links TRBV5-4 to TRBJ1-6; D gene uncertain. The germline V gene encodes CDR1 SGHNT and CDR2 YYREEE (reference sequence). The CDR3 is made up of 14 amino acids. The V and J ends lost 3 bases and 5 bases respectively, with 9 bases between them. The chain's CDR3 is CASSSGVDNSPLHF. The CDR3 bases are TGTGCCAGCAGCTCCGGAGTTGATAATTCACCCCTCCACTTT.

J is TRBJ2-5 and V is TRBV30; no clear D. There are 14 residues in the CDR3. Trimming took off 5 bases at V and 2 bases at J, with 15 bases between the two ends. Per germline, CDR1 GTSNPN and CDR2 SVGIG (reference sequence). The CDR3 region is CAWVSGRSQETQYF. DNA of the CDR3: TGTGCCTGGGTCTCCGGACGGTCACAAGAGACCCAGTACTTC.

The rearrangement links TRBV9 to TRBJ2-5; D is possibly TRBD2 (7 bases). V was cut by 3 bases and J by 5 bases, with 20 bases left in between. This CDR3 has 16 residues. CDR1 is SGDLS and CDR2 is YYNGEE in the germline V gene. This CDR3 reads CASSAKRGGAPETQYF. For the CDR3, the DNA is TGTGCCAGCAGCGCCAAGAGGGGGGGCGCCCCGGAGACCCAGTACTTC.